The clone carrying this T cell receptor beta chain was seen many times. Its specificity is not known. The data originate from a study of T cell repertoires in cytomegalovirus infection. For the study at large: Used in the study were CMV epitopes, some recently identified and HLA-C-restricted, others well-studied and HLA-B-restricted. Public TCR beta signatures provided an indication of both CMV infection and a matching HLA type.

TCRdb re-derived calls from the reads in MiXCR, one entry per CDR3 protein. The sample shows about 890,000 distinct CDR3 sequences, around 32% of them seen only once. Study results and limitations: Clonotypes of TCR beta that were HLA-C-restricted and CMV-specific dominated the ex vivo response.

This specimen was cultured CD8+ T cells from PBMCs, taken from culture after CMV antigen stimulation. The TCR was taken from a human donor in good health (CMV status not recorded). Some clones in this sample may be carry-over from other donors' samples.

CDR3 amino acids: CASSLTTGNQPQHF. CDR3 DNA: TGTGCCAGCAGCTTAACGACAGGGAATCAGCCCCAGCATTTT. The chain employs TRBV7-9 and TRBJ1-5; 7 bases are shared with TRBD1. This CDR3 is 14 amino acids long. CDR1 is SEHNR and CDR2 is FQNEAQ in the germline V gene (reference sequence). J gave up 4 bases and V 2 bases, and 2 bases lay outside the gene matches. Full variable domain (remainder filled in from reference TRBV7-9 and TRBJ1-5): DTGVSQNPRHKITKRGQNVTFRCDPISEHNRLYWYRQTLGQGPEFLTYFQNEAQLEKSRLLSDRFSAERPKGSFSTLEIQRTEQGDSAMYLCASSLTTGNQPQHFGDGTRLSIL.